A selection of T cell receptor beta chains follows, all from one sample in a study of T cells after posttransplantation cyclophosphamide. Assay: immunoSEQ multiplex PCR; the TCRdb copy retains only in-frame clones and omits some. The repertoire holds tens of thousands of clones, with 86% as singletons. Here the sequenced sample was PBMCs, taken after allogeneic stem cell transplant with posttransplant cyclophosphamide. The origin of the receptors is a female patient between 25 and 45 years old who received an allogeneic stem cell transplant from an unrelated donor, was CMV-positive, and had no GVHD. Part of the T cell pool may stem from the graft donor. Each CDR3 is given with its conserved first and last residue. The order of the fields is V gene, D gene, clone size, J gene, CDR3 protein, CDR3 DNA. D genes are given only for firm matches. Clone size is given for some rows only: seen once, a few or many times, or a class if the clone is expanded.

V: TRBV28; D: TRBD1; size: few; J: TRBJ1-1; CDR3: CASSPRTGRVAEAFF; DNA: TGTGCCAGCAGTCCTCGGACAGGAAGAGTCGCTGAAGCTTTCTTT
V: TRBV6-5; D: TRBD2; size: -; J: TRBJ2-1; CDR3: CASAASGGPYNEQFF; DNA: TGTGCCAGCGCGGCTAGCGGGGGGCCTTACAATGAGCAGTTCTTC
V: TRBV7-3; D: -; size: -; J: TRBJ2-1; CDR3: CASSLDWSSYNEQFF; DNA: TGTGCCAGCAGCCTGGACTGGAGCTCCTACAATGAGCAGTTCTTC
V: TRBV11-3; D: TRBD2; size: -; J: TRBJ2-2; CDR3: CASSLLGLAGAGELFF; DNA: TGTGCCAGCAGCTTACTCGGACTAGCGGGGGCCGGGGAGCTGTTTTTT
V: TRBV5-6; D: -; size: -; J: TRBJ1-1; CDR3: CASSETGNTEAFF; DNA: TGTGCCAGCAGCGAAACAGGGAACACTGAAGCTTTCTTT
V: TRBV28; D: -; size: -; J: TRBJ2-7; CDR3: CASSRGQASYEQYF; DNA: TGTGCCAGCAGCCGGGGACAAGCCTCCTACGAGCAGTACTTC
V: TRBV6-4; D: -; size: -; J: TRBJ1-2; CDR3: CASSDSARGDYGYTF; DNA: TGTGCCAGCAGTGACTCGGCCAGGGGAGACTATGGCTACACCTTC
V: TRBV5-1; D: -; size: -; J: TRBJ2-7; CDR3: CASSLFSPGSSYEQYF; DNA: TGCGCCAGCAGCTTGTTTTCCCCAGGGTCTAGCTACGAGCAGTACTTC
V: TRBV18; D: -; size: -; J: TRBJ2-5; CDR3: CASSPPGLSQETQYF; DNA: TGTGCCAGCTCACCACCAGGACTCAGCCAAGAGACCCAGTACTTC
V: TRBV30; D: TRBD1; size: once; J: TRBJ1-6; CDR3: CAWTADRGSFGYSPLHF; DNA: TGTGCCTGGACCGCGGACAGGGGAAGTTTTGGGTACTCACCCCTCCACTTT
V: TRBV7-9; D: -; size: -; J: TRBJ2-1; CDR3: CASTRVAYNEQFF; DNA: TGTGCCAGCACCCGGGTAGCCTACAATGAGCAGTTCTTC
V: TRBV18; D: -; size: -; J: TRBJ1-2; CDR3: CASSPQGIRKGYTF; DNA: TGTGCCAGCTCACCACAGGGGATCAGGAAGGGCTACACCTTC
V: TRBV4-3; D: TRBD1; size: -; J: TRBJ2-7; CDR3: CASSQAWDRGTYEQYF; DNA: TGCGCCAGCAGCCAAGCATGGGACAGGGGGACCTACGAGCAGTACTTC
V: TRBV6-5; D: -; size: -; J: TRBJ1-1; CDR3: CASSYPPGVTEAFF; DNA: TGTGCCAGCAGTTACCCCCCAGGGGTCACTGAAGCTTTCTTT
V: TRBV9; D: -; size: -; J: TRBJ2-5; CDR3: CASSVSPWAGSQETQYF; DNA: TGTGCCAGCAGCGTCTCGCCCTGGGCGGGCTCCCAAGAGACCCAGTACTTC
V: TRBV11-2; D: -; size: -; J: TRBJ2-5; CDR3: CATEPQGLRETQYF; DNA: TGTGCCACGGAGCCACAGGGTTTAAGAGAGACCCAGTACTTC
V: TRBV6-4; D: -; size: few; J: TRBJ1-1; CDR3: CASSVAQSISNTEAFF; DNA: TGTGCCAGCAGTGTGGCCCAGTCAATTTCGAACACTGAAGCTTTCTTT
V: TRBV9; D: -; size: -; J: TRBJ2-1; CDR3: CASSVVGTNSYNEQFF; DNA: TGTGCCAGCAGCGTAGTGGGGACAAATTCCTACAATGAGCAGTTCTTC
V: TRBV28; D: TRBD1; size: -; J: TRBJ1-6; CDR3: CASSYSTRQGNSPLHF; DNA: TGTGCCAGCAGTTACTCCACCCGACAGGGAAATTCACCCCTCCACTTT
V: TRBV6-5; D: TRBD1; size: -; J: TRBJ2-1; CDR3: CASSYSHRGIYNEQFF; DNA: TGTGCCAGCAGTTACTCGCACAGGGGGATTTACAATGAGCAGTTCTTC
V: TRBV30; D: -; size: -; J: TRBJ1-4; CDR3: CAWSAQTGVNEKLFF; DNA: TGTGCCTGGAGTGCCCAGACAGGAGTTAATGAAAAACTGTTTTTT
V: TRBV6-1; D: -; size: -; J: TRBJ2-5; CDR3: CASSEMRTAQETQYF; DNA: TGTGCCAGCAGCGAAATGAGGACAGCACAAGAGACCCAGTACTTC
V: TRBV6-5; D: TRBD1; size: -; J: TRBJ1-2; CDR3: CASCQGGLYGYTF; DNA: TGTGCCAGCTGTCAGGGGGGCCTCTATGGCTACACCTTC
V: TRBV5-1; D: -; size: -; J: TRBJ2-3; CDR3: CASSLGQKSTDTQYF; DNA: TGCGCCAGCAGCTTGGGGCAGAAGAGCACAGATACGCAGTATTTT
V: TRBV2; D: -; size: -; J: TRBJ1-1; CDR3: CASSAYGGGVTEAFF; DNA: TGTGCCAGTTCGGCGTACGGGGGGGGTGTGACTGAAGCTTTCTTT
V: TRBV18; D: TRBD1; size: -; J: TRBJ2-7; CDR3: CASSEQGISYEQYF; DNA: TGTGCCAGCTCAGAACAGGGGATCTCCTACGAGCAGTACTTC
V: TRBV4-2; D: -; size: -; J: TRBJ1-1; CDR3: CASSQDRGGGNTEAFF; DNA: TGTGCCAGCAGCCAAGATCGGGGAGGTGGGAACACTGAAGCTTTCTTT
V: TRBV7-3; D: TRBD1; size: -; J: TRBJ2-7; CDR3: CASSFFGLQGVVYEQYF; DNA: TGTGCCAGCAGCTTCTTCGGCCTTCAGGGGGTGGTTTACGAGCAGTACTTC
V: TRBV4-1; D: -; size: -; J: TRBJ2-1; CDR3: CASGPIGLVYNEQFF; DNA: TGCGCCAGCGGGCCAATCGGCCTCGTCTACAATGAGCAGTTCTTC
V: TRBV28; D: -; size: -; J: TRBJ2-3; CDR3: CASRGEADTQYF; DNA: TGTGCCTCGCGGGGTGAGGCAGATACGCAGTATTTT
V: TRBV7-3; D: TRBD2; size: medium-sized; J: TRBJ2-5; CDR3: CASSLGGGGGETQYF; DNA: TGTGCCAGCAGCTTGGGTGGCGGGGGAGGGGAGACCCAGTACTTC
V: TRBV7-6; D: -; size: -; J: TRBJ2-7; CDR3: CASSLAGHRYEQYF; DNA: TGTGCCAGCAGCTTAGCGGGACACCGCTACGAGCAGTACTTC
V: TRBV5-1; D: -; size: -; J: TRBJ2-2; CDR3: CASSFTEANTGELFF; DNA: TGCGCCAGCAGCTTTACGGAGGCTAACACCGGGGAGCTGTTTTTT
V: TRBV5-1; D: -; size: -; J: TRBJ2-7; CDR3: CASSLNVGGSYEQYF; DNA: TGCGCCAGCAGCTTGAACGTAGGGGGCTCCTACGAGCAGTACTTC
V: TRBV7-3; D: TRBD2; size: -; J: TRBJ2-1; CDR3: CASSFDSGGAREQFF; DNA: TGTGCCAGCAGCTTTGATAGCGGGGGCGCACGGGAGCAGTTCTTC
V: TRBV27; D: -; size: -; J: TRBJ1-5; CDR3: CASSLYSAGAGSNQPQHF; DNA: TGTGCCAGCAGTTTATACTCGGCAGGGGCCGGTAGCAATCAGCCCCAGCATTTT
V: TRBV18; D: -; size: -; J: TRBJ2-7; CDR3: CASSRQDSYEQYF; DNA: TGTGCCAGCTCTCGACAGGACTCCTACGAGCAGTACTTC
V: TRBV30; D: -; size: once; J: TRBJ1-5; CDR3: CAWSADSVNQPQHF; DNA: TGTGCCTGGAGTGCGGACAGCGTCAATCAGCCCCAGCATTTT
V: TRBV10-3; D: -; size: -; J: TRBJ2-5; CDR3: CAINRGSQETQYF; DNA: TGTGCCATCAACCGGGGGTCCCAAGAGACCCAGTACTTC
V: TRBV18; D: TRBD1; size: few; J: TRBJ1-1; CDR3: CASSLTGGTEAFF; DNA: TGTGCCAGCTCACTCACAGGGGGGACTGAAGCTTTCTTT
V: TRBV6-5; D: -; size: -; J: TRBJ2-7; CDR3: CASSPGAVFYEQYF; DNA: TGTGCCAGCAGTCCAGGGGCGGTTTTCTACGAGCAGTACTTC
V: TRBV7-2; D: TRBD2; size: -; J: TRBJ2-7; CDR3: CASSPGTSSYEQYF; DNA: TGTGCCAGCAGTCCCGGGACTAGCTCCTACGAGCAGTACTTC
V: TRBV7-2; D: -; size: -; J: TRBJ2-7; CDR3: CASSFRTAYEQYF; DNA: TGTGCCAGCAGCTTCCGGACAGCCTACGAGCAGTACTTC
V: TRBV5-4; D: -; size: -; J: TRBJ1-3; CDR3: CASSPGSGFGNTIYF; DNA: TGTGCCAGCAGCCCTGGGAGCGGCTTTGGAAACACCATATATTTT
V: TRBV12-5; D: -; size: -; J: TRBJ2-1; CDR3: CASGLVSGGLNEQFF; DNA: TGTGCTAGTGGTTTGGTATCAGGGGGACTCAATGAGCAGTTCTTC
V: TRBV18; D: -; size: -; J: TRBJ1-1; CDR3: CASSPLWNRKVEAFF; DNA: TGTGCCAGCTCACCACTGTGGAACAGGAAGGTTGAAGCTTTCTTT
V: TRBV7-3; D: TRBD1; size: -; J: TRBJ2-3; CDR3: CASSSTGVTDTQYF; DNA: TGTGCCAGCAGCTCGACAGGGGTGACAGATACGCAGTATTTT
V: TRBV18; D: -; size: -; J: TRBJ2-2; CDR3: CASSPLQGELFF; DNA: TGTGCCAGCTCCCCTCTTCAGGGGGAGCTGTTTTTT
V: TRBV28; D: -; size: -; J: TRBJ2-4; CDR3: CASSLRQRQVNIQYF; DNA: TGTGCCAGCAGTTTGAGGCAGCGGCAAGTGAACATTCAGTACTTC
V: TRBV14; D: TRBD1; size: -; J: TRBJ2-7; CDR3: CASSQRGRTGLNYEQYF; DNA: TGTGCCAGCAGCCAAAGGGGTCGGACAGGGTTAAACTACGAGCAGTACTTC
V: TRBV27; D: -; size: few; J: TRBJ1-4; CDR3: CASSLSRGINEKLFF; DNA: TGTGCCAGCAGTTTATCAAGAGGGATTAATGAAAAACTGTTTTTT